These T cell receptor beta chains were read from a single sample in a study of blood T cells in healthy people across ages. TCRdb independently ran MiXCR on the 5' RACE reads; one entry per CDR3 protein. The sample shows fewer than 950,000 distinct CDR3 sequences, roughly 50% of them seen only once. The sample consisted of blood. These receptors came from an elderly man in good health. The CDR3 runs from the conserved cysteine through the conserved F or W. The D gene is left open where the match is weak. Not all rows give a size; the values are once, few, many and, for expanded clones, a class.

J gene: TRBJ2-7; CDR3 length: 15; D gene: TRBD1; V gene: TRBV13; clone size: NA; CDR3 DNA: TGTGCCAGCAGCTTACGGGACCAGGGGGTGGACGAGCAGTACTTC; CDR3 protein: CASSLRDQGVDEQYF
J gene: TRBJ2-2; CDR3 length: 13; D gene: NA; V gene: TRBV5-1; clone size: NA; CDR3 DNA: TGCGCCAGCAGCTTGGTCCACACCGGGGAGCTGTTTTTT; CDR3 protein: CASSLVHTGELFF
J gene: TRBJ1-5; CDR3 length: 12; D gene: NA; V gene: TRBV12-3/TRBV12-4; clone size: NA; CDR3 DNA: TGTGCCAGCGCCCTCCGAAATCAGCCCCAGCATTTT; CDR3 protein: CASALRNQPQHF
J gene: TRBJ2-6; CDR3 length: 16; D gene: NA; V gene: TRBV2; clone size: once; CDR3 DNA: TGTGCCAGCAGTGCGGGGACGAGCTCTGGGGCCAACGTCCCGACTTTC; CDR3 protein: CASSAGTSSGANVPTF
J gene: TRBJ1-5; CDR3 length: 15; D gene: NA; V gene: TRBV7-2; clone size: few; CDR3 DNA: TGTGCCAGCAGCTTAGTTGGGGGCGGCAATCAGCCCCAGCATTTT; CDR3 protein: CASSLVGGGNQPQHF
J gene: TRBJ2-5; CDR3 length: 12; D gene: NA; V gene: TRBV5-5; clone size: NA; CDR3 DNA: TGTGCCAGCAGCCCGCAGAGCCAGACCCAGTACTTC; CDR3 protein: CASSPQSQTQYF
J gene: TRBJ1-2; CDR3 length: 12; D gene: TRBD1; V gene: TRBV29-1; clone size: few; CDR3 DNA: TGCAGCGCCCCCGGACAGGGCTATGGCTACACCTTC; CDR3 protein: CSAPGQGYGYTF
J gene: TRBJ2-3; CDR3 length: 15; D gene: TRBD2; V gene: TRBV5-1; clone size: NA; CDR3 DNA: TGCGCCAGCAGCTTCTTAGCGGGAGCTCCAGATACGCAGTATTTT; CDR3 protein: CASSFLAGAPDTQYF
J gene: TRBJ2-7; CDR3 length: 15; D gene: TRBD2; V gene: TRBV20-1; clone size: NA; CDR3 DNA: TGCAGTGCTAGATTTCAACTAGCGGGAGTCCACGAGCAGTACTTC; CDR3 protein: CSARFQLAGVHEQYF
J gene: TRBJ2-7; CDR3 length: 16; D gene: TRBD2; V gene: TRBV28; clone size: NA; CDR3 DNA: TGTGCCTGCACCAGACTAGCGGGGCCCAACTCCTACGAGCAGTACTTC; CDR3 protein: CACTRLAGPNSYEQYF
J gene: TRBJ2-2; CDR3 length: 15; D gene: TRBD2; V gene: TRBV20-1; clone size: NA; CDR3 DNA: TGCAGTGCTAGAGATAGCGGGAGGGCGGCCGGGGAGCTGTTTTTT; CDR3 protein: CSARDSGRAAGELFF
J gene: TRBJ2-1; CDR3 length: 15; D gene: NA; V gene: TRBV5-4; clone size: NA; CDR3 DNA: TGTGCCAGCAGCTCCAGGGGTTGGTCCTACAATGAGCAGTTCTTC; CDR3 protein: CASSSRGWSYNEQFF